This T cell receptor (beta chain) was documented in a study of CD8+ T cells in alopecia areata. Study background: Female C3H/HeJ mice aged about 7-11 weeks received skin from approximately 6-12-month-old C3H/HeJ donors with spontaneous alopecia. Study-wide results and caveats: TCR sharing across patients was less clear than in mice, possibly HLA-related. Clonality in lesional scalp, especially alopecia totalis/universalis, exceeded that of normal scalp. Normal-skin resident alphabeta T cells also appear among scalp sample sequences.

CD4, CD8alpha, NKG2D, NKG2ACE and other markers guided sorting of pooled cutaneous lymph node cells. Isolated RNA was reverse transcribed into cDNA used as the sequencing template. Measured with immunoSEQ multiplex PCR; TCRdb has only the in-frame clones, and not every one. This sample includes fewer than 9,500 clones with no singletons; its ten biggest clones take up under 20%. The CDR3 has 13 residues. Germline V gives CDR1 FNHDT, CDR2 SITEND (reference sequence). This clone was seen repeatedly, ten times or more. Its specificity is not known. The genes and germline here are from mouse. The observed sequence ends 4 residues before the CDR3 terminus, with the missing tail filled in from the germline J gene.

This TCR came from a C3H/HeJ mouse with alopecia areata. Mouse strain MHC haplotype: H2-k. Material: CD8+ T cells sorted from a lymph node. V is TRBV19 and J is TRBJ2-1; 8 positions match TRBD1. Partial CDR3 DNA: TGTGCCAGCAGTATCAGGGGGCAGGCT. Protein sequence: CASSIRGQA. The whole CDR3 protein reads CASSIRGQAEQFF.